These T cell receptor beta chains were read from a single sample in a study of identical twins. MiXCR, applied by TCRdb to the 5' RACE reads, yields one record per CDR3 protein. The sample shows more than 400,000 distinct CDR3 sequences, about 15% of them seen only once. Another study also made use of these data, one on yellow fever vaccine responses in identical twins.

The sample comprised CD4+ T cells sorted from blood. Receptor source: a young woman in good health. Each CDR3 is given with its conserved first and last residue. A D gene is named only where the DNA matches it firmly. Only part of the rows carry a size: once, few, many, or a class if the clone is expanded.

J: TRBJ1-6; D: -; V: TRBV5-5; size: -; DNA: TGTGCCAGCAGCTTGGGGACGAATAATTCACCCCTCCACTTT; CDR3: CASSLGTNNSPLHF
J: TRBJ2-1; D: -; V: TRBV4-1; size: many; DNA: TGCGCCAGCAGCCAAGATCAAGAGTCTTTCAATGAGCAGTTCTTC; CDR3: CASSQDQESFNEQFF
J: TRBJ2-1; D: -; V: TRBV24-1; size: few; DNA: TGTGCCACCAGTGATCCCAGGAGCAGGGCGGACAATGAGCAGTTCTTC; CDR3: CATSDPRSRADNEQFF
J: TRBJ2-2; D: TRBD2; V: TRBV12-3/TRBV12-4; size: -; DNA: TGTGCCAGCAGTTCCCGACTAGCGGTGAACACCGGGGAGCTGTTTTTT; CDR3: CASSSRLAVNTGELFF
J: TRBJ1-5; D: -; V: TRBV12-3/TRBV12-4; size: many; DNA: TGTGCCAGCTGCAGGGTGAGCCAGCCCCAGCATTTT; CDR3: CASCRVSQPQHF
J: TRBJ1-2; D: TRBD1; V: TRBV12-3/TRBV12-4; size: -; DNA: TGTGCCAGCAGTGCCCCAGGGGGCCCAGGCGGCTACACCTTC; CDR3: CASSAPGGPGGYTF
J: TRBJ2-7; D: TRBD2; V: TRBV10-3; size: few; DNA: TGTGCCATCAGTGATAGCGGGGCCGGCTCCTACGAGCAGTACTTC; CDR3: CAISDSGAGSYEQYF
J: TRBJ2-1; D: TRBD1; V: TRBV9; size: few; DNA: TGTGCCAGCAGCGTAGAAGGACAGGGGGCTTGGGAGCAGTTCTTC; CDR3: CASSVEGQGAWEQFF
J: TRBJ2-3; D: -; V: TRBV2; size: -; DNA: TGTGCCAGCAGTGCGCAGGGGGGCTTAACAGATACGCAGTATTTT; CDR3: CASSAQGGLTDTQYF
J: TRBJ2-5; D: -; V: TRBV5-6; size: few; DNA: TGTGCCAGCAGCTTTAAAAACCCCGAGACCCAGTACTTC; CDR3: CASSFKNPETQYF
J: TRBJ2-5; D: TRBD2; V: TRBV7-9; size: -; DNA: TGTGCCAGCAGACATTCTAGCGGGAGTATTCAAGAGACCCAGTACTTC; CDR3: CASRHSSGSIQETQYF
J: TRBJ1-2; D: -; V: TRBV6-5; size: -; DNA: TGTGCCAGCAAAGCGGCCTATGGCTACACCTTC; CDR3: CASKAAYGYTF
J: TRBJ2-7; D: -; V: TRBV21-1; size: -; DNA: TGTGCCAGCAGCAAAGGGACTAGCGGGCCCTACGAGCAGTACTTC; CDR3: CASSKGTSGPYEQYF
J: TRBJ2-3; D: -; V: TRBV4-2; size: -; DNA: TGTGCCAGCAGCCAAGAAGACCGCGCGGGCACAGATACGCAGTATTTT; CDR3: CASSQEDRAGTDTQYF
J: TRBJ2-3; D: TRBD1; V: TRBV24-1; size: -; DNA: TGTGCCACCAGTGATTCCGGGACAGCCCGGGTGGATACGCAGTATTTT; CDR3: CATSDSGTARVDTQYF
J: TRBJ1-2; D: -; V: TRBV12-3/TRBV12-4; size: -; DNA: TGTGCCAGCAATCCCCTCTCGGGGGGGGTAGGAGGCTACACCTTC; CDR3: CASNPLSGGVGGYTF
J: TRBJ2-3; D: -; V: TRBV5-1; size: few; DNA: TGCGCCAGCAGCGCCAGAGGGGCCAGCACAGATACGCAGTATTTT; CDR3: CASSARGASTDTQYF
J: TRBJ2-3; D: -; V: TRBV29-1; size: -; DNA: TGCAGCGTTGCGTCCGGGACCCTCACAGATACGCAGTATTTT; CDR3: CSVASGTLTDTQYF
J: TRBJ2-5; D: TRBD2; V: TRBV7-9; size: many; DNA: TGTGCCAGCAGCAATAGGCAACTAGCGGGAATACAAGAGACCCAGTACTTC; CDR3: CASSNRQLAGIQETQYF
J: TRBJ1-1; D: -; V: TRBV14; size: -; DNA: TGTGCCAGCAGCCAAGATCCGGGAAACACTGAAGCTTTCTTT; CDR3: CASSQDPGNTEAFF
J: TRBJ1-4; D: -; V: TRBV10-3; size: few; DNA: TGTGCCATCAGTGGAGGGTTGACTAATGAAAAACTGTTTTTT; CDR3: CAISGGLTNEKLFF
J: TRBJ2-1; D: TRBD1; V: TRBV5-1; size: few; DNA: TGCGCCAGCAGCCTAAGACAGGGGGCCTCCTACAATGAGCAGTTCTTC; CDR3: CASSLRQGASYNEQFF
J: TRBJ2-7; D: -; V: TRBV12-3/TRBV12-4; size: many; DNA: TGTGCCAGCGTCGGGGGAAACTACGAGCAGTACTTC; CDR3: CASVGGNYEQYF
J: TRBJ2-5; D: TRBD2; V: TRBV6-1; size: few; DNA: TGTGCCAGCACCCGACTAGCGGGGGGGAAGCCTCAAGAGACCCAGTACTTC; CDR3: CASTRLAGGKPQETQYF
J: TRBJ2-2; D: -; V: TRBV4-1; size: -; DNA: TGCGCCAGCAGCCAACCGCGACGAACCTCGACTACGAACACCGGGGAGCTGTTTTTT; CDR3: CASSQPRRTSTTNTGELFF
J: TRBJ2-6; D: TRBD1; V: TRBV3-1; size: few; DNA: TGTGCCAGCAGCTATCAGGGGGTCTCTGGGGCCAACGTCCTGACTTTC; CDR3: CASSYQGVSGANVLTF
J: TRBJ2-5; D: -; V: TRBV29-1; size: -; DNA: TGCAGCGTTCGGACAGCCTACCAGGAGACCCAGTACTTC; CDR3: CSVRTAYQETQYF
J: TRBJ2-3; D: TRBD2; V: TRBV9; size: -; DNA: TGTGCCAGCAGCGTAGTTAGCGGGAGCACAGATACGCAGTATTTT; CDR3: CASSVVSGSTDTQYF